This T cell receptor beta chain comes out of a study of spatial heterogeneity in lung cancer. Whole-study context: Patients with untreated early-stage non-small cell lung cancer, numbering 55 to 80, were the donors. After resection, follow-up PBMC samples were sequenced when available, at a median of about 2 years later.

MiXCR, run by TCRdb on the 5' RACE reads, gives a single entry per CDR3 protein. The data hold 1,400 or so distinct CDR3 sequences, with less than 70% observed a single time. Worth noting for this clonotype: Being off target in a library aimed at alpha chains, this beta chain has a size of little meaning.

V was cut by 5 bases and J by 4 bases, with 9 bases left in between. The CDR3 contains 13 residues. Germline V lookup: CDR1 SEHNR, CDR2 FQNEAQ (reference sequence). Indicated time point: blood at routine non-recurrence follow-up after resection. The sequence derives from a female donor with early-stage non-small cell lung cancer. The chain combines TRBV7-9 with TRBJ1-5, with a possible D match to TRBD1 (5 bases). Source: PBMCs, taken at follow-up. The CDR3 nucleotides are TGTGCCAGCAGCGCTAACAGGAATCAGCCCCAGCATTTT. Encoded protein: CASSANRNQPQHF.